The present TCR beta chain was sequenced within a study of vaccination effects on CD4 cells after COVID-19. Clones were read by immunoSEQ multiplex PCR, and TCRdb kept only the in-frame ones, dropping some. The sample contains approximately 45,000 clones, about 80% of which appear only once. It was after around eleven days of culture that CD4+ T cells were isolated. Study-wide points: Marked clonal contraction of infection- and vaccine-induced clones was seen late after vaccination.

On this clone itself: Its specificity is unknown.

V was shortened by 3 bases and J by 4 bases, with 10 bases between the two germline ends. Germline V CDR1 and CDR2: MRHNA, SNTAGT. This CDR3 comprises 14 residues. The TCR originated in a human donor who had a prior SARS-CoV-2 infection. The chain couples TRBV6-4 to TRBJ1-5; no clear D gene. The sequencing used CD4+ T cells from PBMCs cultured without peptide, collected before COVID-19 vaccination. The CDR3 here is CASSETIGNQPQHF. The CDR3 nucleotides are TGTGCCAGCAGTGAGACAATTGGGAATCAGCCCCAGCATTTT.